This T cell receptor beta chain was found in a study of blood T cells in healthy people across ages. Between the trimmed V and J ends, which lost 1 base and 8 bases, there was a span of 11 bases. The germline gives CDR1 SEHNR, CDR2 FQNEAQ (reference sequence). CDR3 length equals 14 residues. The study, taken as a whole, reports: Lack of knowledge of donor CMV status possibly confounded expanded clonotype changes.

Through a sample-barcoded 5' primer and a J-beta primer mix, a second PCR was run for roughly 7 to 11 cycles. All cDNA molecules were each tagged by a template-switch adaptor with 12 random nucleotides. TCRdb reprocessed the 5' RACE reads via MiXCR and lists one record per CDR3 protein. The sample includes around 820,000 distinct CDR3 sequences, 25% of them seen just once. Note on this clonotype: Its specificity is unknown.

The sample was also reused in another study, on T cells of mothers and their children. Turning to that study: Each child gave 2.9 million or so TCR beta CDR3 reads (each mother, over 9 million).

Sequenced sample: blood. The sequence derives from a boy between 10 and 17 years old in good health. The genes are TRBV7-9 and TRBJ1-4, with D possibly being TRBD1 (6 bases). The DNA of the CDR3 is TGTGCCAGCAGCTTAGGGACAGCTCTGGAAAAACTGTTTTTT. This translates into CASSLGTALEKLFF.